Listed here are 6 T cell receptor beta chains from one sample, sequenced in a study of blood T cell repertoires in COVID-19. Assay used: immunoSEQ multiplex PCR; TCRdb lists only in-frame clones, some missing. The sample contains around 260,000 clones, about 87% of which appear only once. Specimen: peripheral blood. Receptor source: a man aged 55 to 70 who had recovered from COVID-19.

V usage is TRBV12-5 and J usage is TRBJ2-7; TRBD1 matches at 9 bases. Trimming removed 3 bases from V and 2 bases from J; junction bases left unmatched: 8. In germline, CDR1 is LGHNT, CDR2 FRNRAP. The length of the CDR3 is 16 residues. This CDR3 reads CASGLHGQGKTYEQYF. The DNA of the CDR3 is TGTGCTAGTGGTTTACACGGACAGGGGAAGACCTACGAGCAGTACTTC.

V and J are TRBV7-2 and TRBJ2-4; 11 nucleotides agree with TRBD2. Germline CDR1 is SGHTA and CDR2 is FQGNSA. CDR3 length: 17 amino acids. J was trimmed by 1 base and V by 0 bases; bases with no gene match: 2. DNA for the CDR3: TGTGCCAGCAGCTTAGCTATAGCGGGGGGGGCCAAAAACATTCAGTACTTC. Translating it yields CASSLAIAGGAKNIQYF.

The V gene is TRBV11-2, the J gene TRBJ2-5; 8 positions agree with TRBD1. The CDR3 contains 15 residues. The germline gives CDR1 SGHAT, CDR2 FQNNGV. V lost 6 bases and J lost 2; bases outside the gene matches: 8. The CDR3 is CASRTGTGRQETQYF. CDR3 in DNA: TGTGCCAGCAGAACCGGGACAGGACGACAAGAGACCCAGTACTTC.

The CDR3 nucleotides read TGTGCCAGCAGTTATACAGGGTCGGTCTATGGCTACACCTTC. It encodes CASSYTGSVYGYTF. This chain links TRBV6-5 with TRBJ1-2; perhaps TRBD1 as D (6 bases). There are 14 residues in the CDR3. The germline V gene has CDR1 MNHEY and CDR2 SVGAGI. V lost 3 bases and J lost 4, with 12 bases in between.

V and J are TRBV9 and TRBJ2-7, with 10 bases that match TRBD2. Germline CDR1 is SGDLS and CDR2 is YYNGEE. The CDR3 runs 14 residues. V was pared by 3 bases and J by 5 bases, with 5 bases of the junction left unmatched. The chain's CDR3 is CASSDDSGGDEQYF. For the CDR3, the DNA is TGTGCCAGCAGCGACGACAGCGGGGGGGACGAGCAGTACTTC. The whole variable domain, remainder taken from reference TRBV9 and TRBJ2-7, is DSGVTQTPKHLITATGQRVTLRCSPRSGDLSVYWYQQSLDQGLQFLIQYYNGEERAKGNILERFSAQQFPDLHSELNLSSLELGDSALYFCASSDDSGGDEQYFGPGTRLTVT.

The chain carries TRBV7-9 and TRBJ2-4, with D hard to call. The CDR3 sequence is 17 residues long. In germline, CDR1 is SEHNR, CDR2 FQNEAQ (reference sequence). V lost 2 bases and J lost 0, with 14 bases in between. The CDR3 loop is CASSLSSGSLAKNIQYF. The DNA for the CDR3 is TGTGCCAGCAGCTTAAGTTCAGGCTCACTAGCCAAAAACATTCAGTACTTC. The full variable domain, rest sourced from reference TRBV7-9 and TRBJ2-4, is DTGVSQNPRHKITKRGQNVTFRCDPISEHNRLYWYRQTLGQGPEFLTYFQNEAQLEKSRLLSDRFSAERPKGSFSTLEIQRTEQGDSAMYLCASSLSSGSLAKNIQYFGAGTRLSVL.